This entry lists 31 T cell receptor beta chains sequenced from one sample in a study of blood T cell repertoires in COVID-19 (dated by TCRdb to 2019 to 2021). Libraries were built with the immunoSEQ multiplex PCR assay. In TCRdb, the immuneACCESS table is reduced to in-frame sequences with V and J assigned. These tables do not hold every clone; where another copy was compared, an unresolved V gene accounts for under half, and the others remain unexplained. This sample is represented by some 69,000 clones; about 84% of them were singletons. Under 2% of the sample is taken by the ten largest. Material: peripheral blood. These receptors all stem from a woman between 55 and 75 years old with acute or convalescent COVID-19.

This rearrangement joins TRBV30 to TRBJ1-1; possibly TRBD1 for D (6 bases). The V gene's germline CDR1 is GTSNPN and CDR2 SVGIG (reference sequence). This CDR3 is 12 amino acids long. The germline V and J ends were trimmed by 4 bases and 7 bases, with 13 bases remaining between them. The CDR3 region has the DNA TGTGCCTGGATACCCAGGGGCCTTGAAGCTTTCTTT. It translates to CAWIPRGLEAFF.

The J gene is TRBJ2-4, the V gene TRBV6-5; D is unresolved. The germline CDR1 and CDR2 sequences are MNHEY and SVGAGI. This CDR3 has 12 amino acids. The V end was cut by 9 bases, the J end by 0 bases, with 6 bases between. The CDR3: CARTVAKNIQYF. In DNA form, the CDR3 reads TGTGCCAGAACAGTAGCCAAAAACATTCAGTACTTC.

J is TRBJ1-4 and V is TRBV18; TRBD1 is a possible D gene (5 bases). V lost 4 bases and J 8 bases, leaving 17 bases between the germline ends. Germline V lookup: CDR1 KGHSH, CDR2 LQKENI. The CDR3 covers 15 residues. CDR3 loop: CASSRTGTKGEKLFF. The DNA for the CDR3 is TGTGCCAGCTCACGAACCGGGACTAAGGGGGAAAAACTGTTTTTT.

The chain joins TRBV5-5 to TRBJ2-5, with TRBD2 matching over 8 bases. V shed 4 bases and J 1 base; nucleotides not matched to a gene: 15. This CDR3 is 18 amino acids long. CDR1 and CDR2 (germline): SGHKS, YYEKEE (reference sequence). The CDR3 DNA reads TGTGCCAGCAGCCTCACCGGGACTAGTGTAGGGGGCCAAGAGACCCAGTACTTC. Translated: CASSLTGTSVGGQETQYF.

The CDR3 DNA reads as TGTGCCAGCAGCTCATTTAACACCGGGGAGCTGTTTTTT. Its translation: CASSSFNTGELFF. This sequence joins TRBV3-1 (or the pseudogene TRBV3-2) and TRBJ2-2; D gene unclear. The CDR3 consists of 13 residues. In germline, CDR1 is LGHDT, CDR2 YNNKEL (reference sequence). Between the trimmed V and J ends, which lost 5 bases and 2 bases, there was a span of 6 bases.

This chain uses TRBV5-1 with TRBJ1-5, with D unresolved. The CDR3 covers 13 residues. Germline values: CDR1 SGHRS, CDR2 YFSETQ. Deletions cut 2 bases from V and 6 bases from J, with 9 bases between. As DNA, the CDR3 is TGCGCCAGCAGCTTAGAGAGGTTTCAGCCCCAGCATTTT. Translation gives CASSLERFQPQHF.

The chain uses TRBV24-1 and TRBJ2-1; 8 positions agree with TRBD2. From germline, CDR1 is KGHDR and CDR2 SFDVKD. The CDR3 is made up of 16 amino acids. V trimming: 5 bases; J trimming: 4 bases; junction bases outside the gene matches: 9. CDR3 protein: CATSGSGAGEYNEQFF. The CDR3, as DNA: TGTGCCACCAGTGGTTCGGGAGCGGGGGAGTACAATGAGCAGTTCTTC.

The CDR3 reads CASSQSVGQGSYGYTF. CDR3 DNA sequence: TGCGCCAGCAGCCAGTCCGTGGGACAGGGAAGCTATGGCTACACCTTC. The V call is TRBV4-1, the J call TRBJ1-2; TRBD1 matches at 9 bases. Germline CDR1 and CDR2: MGHRA and YSYEKL. This CDR3 is 16 amino acids long. V was clipped by 3 bases and J by 4 bases; unmatched bases: 9.

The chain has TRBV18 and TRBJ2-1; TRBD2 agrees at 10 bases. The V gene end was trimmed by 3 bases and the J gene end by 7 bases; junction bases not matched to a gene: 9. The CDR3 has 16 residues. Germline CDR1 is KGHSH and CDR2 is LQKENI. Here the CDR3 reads CASSPPSGGRRNEQFF. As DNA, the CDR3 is TGTGCCAGCTCACCCCCTAGCGGGGGTAGGAGGAATGAGCAGTTCTTC.

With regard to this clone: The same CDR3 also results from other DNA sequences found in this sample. DNA of the CDR3: TGTGCCAGCAGTGTCGGAGGAGGGAATCAGCCCCAGCATTTT. It encodes CASSVGGGNQPQHF. The rearrangement joins TRBV2 to TRBJ1-5; D call uncertain. V gave up 4 bases and J gave up 4 bases, with 11 bases separating them. There are 14 residues in the CDR3. Germline lookup yields CDR1 SNHLY and CDR2 FYNNEI.

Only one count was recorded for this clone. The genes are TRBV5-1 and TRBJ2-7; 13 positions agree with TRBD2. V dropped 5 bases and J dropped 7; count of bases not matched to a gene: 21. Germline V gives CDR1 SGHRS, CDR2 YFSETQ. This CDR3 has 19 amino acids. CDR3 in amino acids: CASSRMPASTSGGTGEQYF. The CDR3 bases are TGCGCCAGCAGTCGAATGCCCGCCTCGACTAGCGGGGGGACGGGGGAGCAGTACTTC.

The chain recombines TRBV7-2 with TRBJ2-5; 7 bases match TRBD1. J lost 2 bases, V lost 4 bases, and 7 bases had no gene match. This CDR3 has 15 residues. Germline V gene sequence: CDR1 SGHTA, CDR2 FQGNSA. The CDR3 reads CASSYRGLGQETQYF. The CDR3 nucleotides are TGTGCCAGCAGCTACAGGGGATTGGGTCAAGAGACCCAGTACTTC.

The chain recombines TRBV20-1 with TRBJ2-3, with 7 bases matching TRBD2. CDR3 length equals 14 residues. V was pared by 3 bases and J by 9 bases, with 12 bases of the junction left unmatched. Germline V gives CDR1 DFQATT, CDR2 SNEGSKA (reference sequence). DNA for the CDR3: TGCAGTGCTAGTTACGGGAGCGGGGCCGGGACGCAGTATTTT. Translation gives CSASYGSGAGTQYF.

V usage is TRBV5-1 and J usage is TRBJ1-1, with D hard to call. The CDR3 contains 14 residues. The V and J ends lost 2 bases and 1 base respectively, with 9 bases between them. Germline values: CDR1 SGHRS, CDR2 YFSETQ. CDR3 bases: TGCGCCAGCAGCTTTTCATCGGGGAACACTGAAGCTTTCTTT. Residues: CASSFSSGNTEAFF.

In DNA form, the CDR3 reads TGTGCCGCCCGAGAGGAACTAGCCAAAGAGACCCAGTACTTC. As protein: CAAREELAKETQYF. The V gene is TRBV10-3, the J gene TRBJ2-5; D is possibly TRBD2 (6 bases). The CDR3 totals 14 residues. The V gene lost 11 bases and the J gene lost 3 bases, with 19 bases spanning the gap. Germline CDR1 reads ENHRY; CDR2 reads SYGVKD.

CDR3 in amino acids: CASSLGRSGSYEQYF. The DNA for the CDR3 is TGTGCCAGCAGCTTAGGGCGTAGCGGCTCCTACGAGCAGTACTTC. The rearrangement uses TRBV7-2 and TRBJ2-7; D may be TRBD2 (6 bases). In germline, CDR1 is SGHTA, CDR2 FQGNSA. The length of the CDR3 is 15 residues. The V gene lost 1 base and the J gene lost 0 bases, with 10 bases spanning the gap.

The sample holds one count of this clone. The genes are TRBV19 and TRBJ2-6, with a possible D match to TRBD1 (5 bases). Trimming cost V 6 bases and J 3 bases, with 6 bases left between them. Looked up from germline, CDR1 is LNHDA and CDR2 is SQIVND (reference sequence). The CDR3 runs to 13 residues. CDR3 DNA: TGTGCCAGTAGCAGGGATGGGGCCAACGTCCTGACTTTC. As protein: CASSRDGANVLTF.

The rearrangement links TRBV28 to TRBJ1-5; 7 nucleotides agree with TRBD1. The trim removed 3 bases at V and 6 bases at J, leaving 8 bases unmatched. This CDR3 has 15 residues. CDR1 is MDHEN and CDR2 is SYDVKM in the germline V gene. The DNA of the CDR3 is TGTGCCAGCAGTTTCATAAGACAGGGCAGTCAGCCCCAGCATTTT. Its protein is CASSFIRQGSQPQHF.

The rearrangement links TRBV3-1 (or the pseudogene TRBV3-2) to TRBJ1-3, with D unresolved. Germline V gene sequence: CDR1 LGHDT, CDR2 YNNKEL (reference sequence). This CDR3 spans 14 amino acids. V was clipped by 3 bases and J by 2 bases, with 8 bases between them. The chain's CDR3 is CASSQRLAGNTIYF. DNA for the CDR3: TGTGCCAGCAGCCAGCGTCTTGCTGGAAACACCATATATTTT.

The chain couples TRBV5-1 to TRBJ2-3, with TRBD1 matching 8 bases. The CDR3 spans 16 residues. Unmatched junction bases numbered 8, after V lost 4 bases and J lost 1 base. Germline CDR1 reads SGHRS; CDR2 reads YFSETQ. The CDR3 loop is CASSLGQGEGTDTQYF. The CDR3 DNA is TGCGCCAGCAGCCTAGGACAGGGTGAAGGCACAGATACGCAGTATTTT.

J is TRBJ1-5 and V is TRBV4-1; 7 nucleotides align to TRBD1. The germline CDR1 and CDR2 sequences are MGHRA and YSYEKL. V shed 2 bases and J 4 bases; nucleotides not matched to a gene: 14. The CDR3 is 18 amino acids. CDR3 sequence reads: CASSQNPPGTDPNQPQHF. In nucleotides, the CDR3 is TGCGCCAGCAGCCAAAATCCGCCCGGGACAGACCCTAATCAGCCCCAGCATTTT.

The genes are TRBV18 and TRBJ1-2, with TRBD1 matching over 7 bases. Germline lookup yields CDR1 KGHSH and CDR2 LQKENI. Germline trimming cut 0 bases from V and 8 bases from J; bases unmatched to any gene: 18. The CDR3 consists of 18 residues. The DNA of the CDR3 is TGTGCCAGCTCACCACCAAAGGGCGGGACAGCGCGAATGGGGGGCTACACCTTC. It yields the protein CASSPPKGGTARMGGYTF.

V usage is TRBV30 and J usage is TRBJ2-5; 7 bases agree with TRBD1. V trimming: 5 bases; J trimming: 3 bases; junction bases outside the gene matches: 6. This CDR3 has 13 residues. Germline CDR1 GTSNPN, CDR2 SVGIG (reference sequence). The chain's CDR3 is CAWAGTDEETQYF. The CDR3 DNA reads TGTGCCTGGGCCGGGACAGATGAAGAGACCCAGTACTTC.

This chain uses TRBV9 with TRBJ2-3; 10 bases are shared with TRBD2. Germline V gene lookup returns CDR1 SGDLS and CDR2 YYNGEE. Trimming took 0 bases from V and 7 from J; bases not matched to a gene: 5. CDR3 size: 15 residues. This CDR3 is CASSVEGLARNTQYF. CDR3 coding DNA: TGTGCCAGCAGCGTAGAGGGACTAGCGAGGAATACGCAGTATTTT. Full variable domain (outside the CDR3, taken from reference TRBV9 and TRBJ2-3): DSGVTQTPKHLITATGQRVTLRCSPRSGDLSVYWYQQSLDQGLQFLIQYYNGEERAKGNILERFSAQQFPDLHSELNLSSLELGDSALYFCASSVEGLARNTQYFGPGTRLTVL.

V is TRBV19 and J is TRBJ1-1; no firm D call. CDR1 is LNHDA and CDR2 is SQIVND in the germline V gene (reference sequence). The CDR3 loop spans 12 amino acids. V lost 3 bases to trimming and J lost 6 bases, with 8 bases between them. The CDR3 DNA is TGTGCCAGTAGTATCGGAGGCGCTGAAGCTTTCTTT. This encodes CASSIGGAEAFF.

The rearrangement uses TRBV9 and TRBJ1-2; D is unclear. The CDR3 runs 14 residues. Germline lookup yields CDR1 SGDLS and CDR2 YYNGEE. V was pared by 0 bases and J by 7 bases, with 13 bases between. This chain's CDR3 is CASSVVEGGIGYTF. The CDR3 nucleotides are TGTGCCAGCAGCGTAGTTGAGGGAGGAATTGGCTACACCTTC.

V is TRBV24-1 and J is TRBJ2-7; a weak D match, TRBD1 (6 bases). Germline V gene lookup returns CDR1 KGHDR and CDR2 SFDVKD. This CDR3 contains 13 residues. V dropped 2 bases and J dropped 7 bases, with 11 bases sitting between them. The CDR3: CATSDSGQTEQYF. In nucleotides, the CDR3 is TGTGCCACCAGTGATTCCGGACAGACAGAGCAGTACTTC.

CDR3 nucleotides: TGTGCCAGCAGCCCGACAGTGTATAGCAATCAGCCCCAGCATTTT. Translated: CASSPTVYSNQPQHF. This rearrangement joins TRBV7-2 to TRBJ1-5, with TRBD1 as a possible D gene (5 bases). The CDR3 sequence is 15 residues long. Trimming stripped 5 bases from V and 0 bases from J, with 11 bases between. Germline V gives CDR1 SGHTA, CDR2 FQGNSA.

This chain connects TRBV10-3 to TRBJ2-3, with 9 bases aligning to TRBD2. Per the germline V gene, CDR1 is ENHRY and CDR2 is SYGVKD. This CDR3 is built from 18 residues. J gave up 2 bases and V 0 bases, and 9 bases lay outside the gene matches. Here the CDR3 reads CAISESGAGGRFTDTQYF. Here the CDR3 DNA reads TGTGCCATCAGTGAGTCCGGAGCGGGGGGACGTTTCACAGATACGCAGTATTTT.

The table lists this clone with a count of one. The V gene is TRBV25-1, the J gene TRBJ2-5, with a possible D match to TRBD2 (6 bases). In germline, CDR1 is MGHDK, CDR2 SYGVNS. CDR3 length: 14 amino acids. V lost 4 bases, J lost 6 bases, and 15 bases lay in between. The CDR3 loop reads CASSVMGGRKTQYF. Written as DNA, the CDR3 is TGTGCCAGCAGTGTCATGGGGGGTCGGAAGACCCAGTACTTC.

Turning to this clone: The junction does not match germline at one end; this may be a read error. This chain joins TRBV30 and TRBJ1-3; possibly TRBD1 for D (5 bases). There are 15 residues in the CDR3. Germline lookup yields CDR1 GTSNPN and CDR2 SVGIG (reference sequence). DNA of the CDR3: TGTGCCTGGATGGGGGGAAAGGGGTCTGGAAATACCATATATTTT. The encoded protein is CAWMGGKGSGNTIYF.